These 10 T cell receptor beta chains came from one sample sequenced in a study of molecular identifiers for immune sequencing clone quantification. TCRdb redid the calling of the PCR reads with MiXCR, one entry per CDR3 protein. The sample comprises about half a million distinct CDR3 sequences, about a fifth of which are singletons, and under 0.85% rests with the top ten. The sample was naive CD8+ T cells from blood, with Jurkat cell RNA spiked in. Noted subset: FACS-sorted CD8+CD4-CCR7+CD45RA+ naive T cells. Source of these receptors: a human donor in good health. Some libraries in this study had Jurkat cell RNA spiked in.

This clonotype was detected ten times or more. This chain links TRBV29-1 with TRBJ2-7; D is undetermined. V lost 4 bases and J 5 bases, leaving 12 bases between the germline ends. The CDR3 is 12 residues long. Germline V gene sequence: CDR1 SQVTM, CDR2 ANQGSEA. In DNA form, the CDR3 reads TGCAGCGTTGTAGATCTGGCCGACGAGCAGTACTTC. Amino acid sequence: CSVVDLADEQYF.

The chain couples TRBV3-1 to TRBJ2-2; a weak D match, TRBD1 (6 bases). The CDR3 sequence is 16 residues long. Per the germline V gene, CDR1 is LGHDT and CDR2 is YNNKEL (reference sequence). The V gene lost 0 bases and the J gene lost 3 bases, with 11 bases spanning the gap. This chain's CDR3 is CASSQESRGYTGELFF. The CDR3 bases are TGTGCCAGCAGCCAAGAGTCCAGGGGTTACACCGGGGAGCTGTTTTTT.

This sequence joins TRBV30 and TRBJ1-5, with a possible D match to TRBD1 (5 bases). Trimming removed 0 bases at V and 6 bases at J, with 12 bases between. Per the germline V gene, CDR1 is GTSNPN and CDR2 is SVGIG (reference sequence). This CDR3 is 14 amino acids long. In DNA, the CDR3 is TGTGCCTGGAGTGTTTGGGGGTCGGGTCAGCCCCAGCATTTT. Translating it yields CAWSVWGSGQPQHF.

On this clonotype itself: The conserved phenylalanine or tryptophan normally closing the CDR3 is absent here, so this likely arose from a read error. J is TRBJ2-7 and V is TRBV14; 14 positions agree with TRBD2. The trim removed 3 bases at V and 4 bases at J, leaving 17 bases unmatched. Germline CDR1 and CDR2: SGHDN and FVKESK. This CDR3 spans 20 amino acids. The CDR3 reads CASSQGLAGVLSPDRYEQYS. In DNA, the CDR3 is TGTGCCAGCAGCCAGGGACTAGCGGGAGTTTTGTCCCCGGATCGATACGAGCAGTACTCC.

Turning to this clonotype: A read error may be the cause here, since a much bigger clone is one base away. The rearrangement links TRBV30 to TRBJ1-1; D call uncertain. The CDR3 runs 12 residues. The germline CDR1 and CDR2 sequences are GTSNPN and SVGIG (reference sequence). The CDR3: CARSATNTEAFF. CDR3 DNA: TGTGCCAGGAGTGCCACCAACACTGAAGCTTTCTTT.

This clonotype was seen at least ten times. The chain links TRBV11-2 to TRBJ2-7; D call uncertain. V shed 3 bases and J shed 4 bases, with 7 bases lying between them. From germline, CDR1 is SGHAT and CDR2 FQNNGV. The CDR3 runs 12 residues. CDR3 DNA sequence: TGTGCCAGCAGCTTCCAAGGATACGAGCAGTACTTC. It codes for CASSFQGYEQYF.

This clonotype appeared many times. The J gene is TRBJ1-1, the V gene TRBV27; D gene ambiguous. Deletions cut 3 bases from V and 4 bases from J, with 18 bases between. CDR3 length: 16 residues. Germline V CDR1 and CDR2: MNHEY, SMNVEV (reference sequence). The CDR3 sequence: CASSFRKPGPFTEAFF. CDR3 sequence (DNA): TGTGCCAGCAGTTTTCGAAAACCTGGGCCGTTCACTGAAGCTTTCTTT.

The V call is TRBV30, the J call TRBJ2-1; D gene ambiguous. CDR1 and CDR2 from the germline V gene are GTSNPN and SVGIG (reference sequence). Trimming took 4 bases from V and 4 from J, leaving 8 bases between them. The CDR3 extends over 12 amino acids. In DNA form, the CDR3 reads TGTGCCTGGAAGGCTAAATACAATGAGCAGTTCTTC. This codes for CAWKAKYNEQFF.

The V gene is TRBV7-8, the J gene TRBJ1-1; D is unresolved. V lost 1 base, J lost 6 bases, and 12 bases lay in between. The V gene's germline CDR1 is SGHVS and CDR2 FQNEAQ. The CDR3 sequence is 14 residues long. DNA of the CDR3: TGTGCCAGCAGCTTAGTTGTGGTGGATGCTGAAGCTTTCTTT. Its protein product is CASSLVVVDAEAFF.

The sample holds many counts of this clonotype. The chain joins TRBV27 to TRBJ1-5; D is unclear. Trimming removed 5 bases from V and 4 bases from J, with 12 bases in between. The CDR3 runs to 14 residues. The germline V gene has CDR1 MNHEY and CDR2 SMNVEV (reference sequence). CDR3 in amino acids: CASSLPGLNQPQHF. In DNA form, the CDR3 reads TGTGCCAGCAGTCTCCCAGGTTTAAATCAGCCCCAGCATTTT.